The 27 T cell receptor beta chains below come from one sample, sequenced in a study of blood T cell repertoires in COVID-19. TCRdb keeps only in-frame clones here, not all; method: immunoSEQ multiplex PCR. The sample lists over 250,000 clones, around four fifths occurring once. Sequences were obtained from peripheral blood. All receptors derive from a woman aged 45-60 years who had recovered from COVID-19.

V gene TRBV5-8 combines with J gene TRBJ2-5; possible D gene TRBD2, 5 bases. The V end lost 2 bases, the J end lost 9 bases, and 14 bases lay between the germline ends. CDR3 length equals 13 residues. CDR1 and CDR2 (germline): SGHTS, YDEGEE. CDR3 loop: CASSFLARGAQYF. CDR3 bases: TGTGCCAGCAGCTTCCTAGCCCGTGGGGCCCAGTACTTC.

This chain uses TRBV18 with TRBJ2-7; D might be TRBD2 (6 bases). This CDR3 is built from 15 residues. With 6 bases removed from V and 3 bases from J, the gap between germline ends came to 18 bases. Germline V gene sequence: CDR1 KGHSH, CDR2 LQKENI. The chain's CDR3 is CASSALEGAGYEQYF. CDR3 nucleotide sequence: TGTGCCAGCTCGGCTCTGGAGGGCGCAGGCTACGAGCAGTACTTC.

Written as DNA, the CDR3 is TGTGCCTGGAGCTTACCAGGGTCCCCCTACAATGAGCAGTTCTTC. Protein product: CAWSLPGSPYNEQFF. This chain connects TRBV30 to TRBJ2-1, with TRBD1 as a possible D gene (5 bases). Germline V gives CDR1 GTSNPN, CDR2 SVGIG (reference sequence). The CDR3 runs 15 residues. Deletions cut 3 bases from V and 2 bases from J, with 14 bases between.

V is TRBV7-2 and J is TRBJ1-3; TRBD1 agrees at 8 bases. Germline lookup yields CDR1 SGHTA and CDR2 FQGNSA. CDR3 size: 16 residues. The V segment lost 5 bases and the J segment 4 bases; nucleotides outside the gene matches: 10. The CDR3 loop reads CASSQLWDRKGNTIYF. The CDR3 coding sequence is TGTGCCAGCAGCCAACTTTGGGACAGGAAGGGAAACACCATATATTTT.

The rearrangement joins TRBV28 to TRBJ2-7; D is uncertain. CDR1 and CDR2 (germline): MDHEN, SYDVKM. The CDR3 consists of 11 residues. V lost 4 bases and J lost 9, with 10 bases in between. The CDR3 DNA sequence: TGTGCCAGCAGTTCCTCGTTCCGGCAGTACTTC. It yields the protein CASSSSFRQYF.

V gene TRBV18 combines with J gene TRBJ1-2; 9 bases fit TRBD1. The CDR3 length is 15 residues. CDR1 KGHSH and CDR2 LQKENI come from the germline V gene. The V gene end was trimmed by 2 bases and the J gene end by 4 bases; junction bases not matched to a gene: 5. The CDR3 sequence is CASSPTQGAGYGYTF. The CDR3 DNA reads TGTGCCAGCTCACCAACACAGGGGGCCGGCTATGGCTACACCTTC.

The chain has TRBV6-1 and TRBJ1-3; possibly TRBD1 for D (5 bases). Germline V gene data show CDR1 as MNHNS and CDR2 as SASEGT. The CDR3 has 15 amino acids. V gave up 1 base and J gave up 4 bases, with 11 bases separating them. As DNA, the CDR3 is TGTGCCAGCAGTGAAGTTTCAGGGCTCGGAAACACCATATATTTT. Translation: CASSEVSGLGNTIYF.

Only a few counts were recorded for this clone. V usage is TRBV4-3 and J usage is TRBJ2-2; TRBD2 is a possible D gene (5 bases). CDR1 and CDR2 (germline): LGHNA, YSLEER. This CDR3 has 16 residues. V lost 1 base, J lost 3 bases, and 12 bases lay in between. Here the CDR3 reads CASSQGSARDTGELFF. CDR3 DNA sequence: TGCGCCAGCAGCCAAGGCAGTGCGAGGGACACCGGGGAGCTGTTTTTT.

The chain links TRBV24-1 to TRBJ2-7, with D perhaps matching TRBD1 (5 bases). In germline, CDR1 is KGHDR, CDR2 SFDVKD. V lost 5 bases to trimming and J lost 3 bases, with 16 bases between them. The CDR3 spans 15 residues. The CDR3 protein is CATSAPTGALYEQYF. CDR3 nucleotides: TGTGCCACCAGTGCCCCGACTGGGGCCCTCTACGAGCAGTACTTC.

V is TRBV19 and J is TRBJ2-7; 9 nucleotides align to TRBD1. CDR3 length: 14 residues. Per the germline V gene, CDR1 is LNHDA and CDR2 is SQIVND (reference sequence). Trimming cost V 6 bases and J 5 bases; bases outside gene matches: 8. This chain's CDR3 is CASSPWGQGDEQYF. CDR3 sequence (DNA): TGTGCCAGTAGCCCCTGGGGACAGGGTGACGAGCAGTACTTC. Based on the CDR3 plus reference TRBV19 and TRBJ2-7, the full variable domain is DGGITQSPKYLFRKEGQNVTLSCEQNLNHDAMYWYRQDPGQGLRLIYYSQIVNDFQKGDIAEGYSVSREKKESFPLTVTSAQKNPTAFYLCASSPWGQGDEQYFGPGTRLTVT.

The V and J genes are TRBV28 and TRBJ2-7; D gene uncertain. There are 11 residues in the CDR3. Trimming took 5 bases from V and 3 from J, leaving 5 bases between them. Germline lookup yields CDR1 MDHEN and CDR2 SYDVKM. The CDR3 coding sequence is TGTGCCAGCAGTCTTAACTACGAGCAGTACTTC. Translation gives CASSLNYEQYF. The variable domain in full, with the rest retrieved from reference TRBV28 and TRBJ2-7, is DVKVTQSSRYLVKRTGEKVFLECVQDMDHENMFWYRQDPGLGLRLIYFSYDVKMKEKGDIPEGYSVSREKKERFSLILESASTNQTSMYLCASSLNYEQYFGPGTRLTVT.

The CDR3 DNA sequence: TGTGCCAGCAGATTAGCGGGGGACCAGTTCTTC. This codes for CASRLAGDQFF. This chain connects TRBV27 to TRBJ2-1; 9 nucleotides align to TRBD2. V lost 6 bases to trimming and J lost 13 bases; unmatched junction nucleotides: 4. Germline V gives CDR1 MNHEY, CDR2 SMNVEV (reference sequence). The CDR3 consists of 11 residues.

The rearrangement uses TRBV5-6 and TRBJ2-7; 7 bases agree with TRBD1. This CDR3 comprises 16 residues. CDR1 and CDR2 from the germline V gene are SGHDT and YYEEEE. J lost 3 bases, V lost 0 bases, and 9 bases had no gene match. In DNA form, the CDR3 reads TGTGCCAGCAGCTTGGTGCGCGGTGCAGGGGGCTACGAGCAGTACTTC. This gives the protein CASSLVRGAGGYEQYF.

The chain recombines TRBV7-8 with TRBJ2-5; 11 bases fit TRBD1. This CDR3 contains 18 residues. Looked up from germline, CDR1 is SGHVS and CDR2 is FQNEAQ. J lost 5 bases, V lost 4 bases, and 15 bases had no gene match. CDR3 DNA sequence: TGTGCCAGCAGCTCACCCCTCGTCGGACAGGGGGCGAGGGAGACCCAGTACTTC. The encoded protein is CASSSPLVGQGARETQYF.

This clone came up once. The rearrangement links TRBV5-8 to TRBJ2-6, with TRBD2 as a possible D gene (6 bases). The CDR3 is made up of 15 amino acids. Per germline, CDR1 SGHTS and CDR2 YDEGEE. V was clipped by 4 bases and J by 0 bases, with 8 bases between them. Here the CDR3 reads CASSLRGSGANVLTF. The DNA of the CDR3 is TGTGCCAGCAGCCTGCGGGGCTCTGGGGCCAACGTCCTGACTTTC. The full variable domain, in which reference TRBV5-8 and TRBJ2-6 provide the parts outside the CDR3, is EAGVTQSPTHLIKTRGQQATLRCSPISGHTSVYWYQQALGLGLQFLLWYDEGEERNRGNFPPRFSGRQFPNYSSELNVNALELEDSALYLCASSLRGSGANVLTFGAGSRLTVL.

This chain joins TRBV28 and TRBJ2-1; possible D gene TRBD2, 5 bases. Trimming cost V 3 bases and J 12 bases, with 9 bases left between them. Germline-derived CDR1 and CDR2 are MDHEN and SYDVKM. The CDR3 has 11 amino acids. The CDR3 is CASSFGIRQFF. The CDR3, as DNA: TGTGCCAGCAGTTTCGGGATTCGGCAGTTCTTC.

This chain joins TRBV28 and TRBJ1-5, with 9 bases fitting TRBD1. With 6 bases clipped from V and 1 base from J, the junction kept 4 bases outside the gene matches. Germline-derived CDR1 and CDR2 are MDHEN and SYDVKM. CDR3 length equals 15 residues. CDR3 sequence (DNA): TGTGCCAGCAGGTCACAGGGGGCGAGCAATCAGCCCCAGCATTTT. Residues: CASRSQGASNQPQHF.

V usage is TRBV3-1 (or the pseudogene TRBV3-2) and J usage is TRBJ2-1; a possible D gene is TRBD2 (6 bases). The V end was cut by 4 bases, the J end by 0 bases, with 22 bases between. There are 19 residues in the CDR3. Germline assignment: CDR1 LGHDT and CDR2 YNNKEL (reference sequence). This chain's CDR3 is CASSPGDTSRVFSYNEQFF. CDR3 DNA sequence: TGTGCCAGCAGCCCCGGAGACACTAGCAGGGTATTCTCCTACAATGAGCAGTTCTTC.

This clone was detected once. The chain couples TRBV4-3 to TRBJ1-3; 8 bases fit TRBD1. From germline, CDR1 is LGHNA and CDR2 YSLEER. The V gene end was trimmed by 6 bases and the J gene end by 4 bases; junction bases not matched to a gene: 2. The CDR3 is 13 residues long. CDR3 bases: TGCGCCAGCAGTTGGGACAGGGGAAACACCATATATTTT. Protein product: CASSWDRGNTIYF.

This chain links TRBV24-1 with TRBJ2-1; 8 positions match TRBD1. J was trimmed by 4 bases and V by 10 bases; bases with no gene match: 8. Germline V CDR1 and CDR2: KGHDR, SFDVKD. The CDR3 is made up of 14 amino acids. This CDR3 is CATGGQGSYNEQFF. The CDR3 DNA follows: TGTGCCACGGGAGGACAGGGATCGTACAATGAGCAGTTCTTC.

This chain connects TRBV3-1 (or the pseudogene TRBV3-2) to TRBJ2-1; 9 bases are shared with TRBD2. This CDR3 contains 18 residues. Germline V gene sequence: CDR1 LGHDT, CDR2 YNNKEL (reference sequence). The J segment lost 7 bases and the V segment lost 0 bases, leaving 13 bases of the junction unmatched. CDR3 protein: CASSQDAGGPYVVNEQFF. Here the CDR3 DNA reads TGTGCCAGCAGCCAAGACGCGGGGGGGCCATATGTAGTTAATGAGCAGTTCTTC.

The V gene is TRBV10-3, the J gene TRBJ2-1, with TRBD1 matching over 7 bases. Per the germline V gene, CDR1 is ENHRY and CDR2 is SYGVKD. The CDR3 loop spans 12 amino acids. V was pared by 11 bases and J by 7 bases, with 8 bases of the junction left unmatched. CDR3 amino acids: CAAGQVENEQFF. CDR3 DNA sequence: TGTGCCGCTGGACAGGTCGAAAATGAGCAGTTCTTC.

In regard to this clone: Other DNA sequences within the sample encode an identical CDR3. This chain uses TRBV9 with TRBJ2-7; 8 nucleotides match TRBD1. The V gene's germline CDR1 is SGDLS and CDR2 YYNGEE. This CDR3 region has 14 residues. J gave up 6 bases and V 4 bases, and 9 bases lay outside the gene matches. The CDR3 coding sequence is TGTGCCAGCAGCCCCCGGACAGGGACAGGCGAGCAGTACTTC. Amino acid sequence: CASSPRTGTGEQYF.

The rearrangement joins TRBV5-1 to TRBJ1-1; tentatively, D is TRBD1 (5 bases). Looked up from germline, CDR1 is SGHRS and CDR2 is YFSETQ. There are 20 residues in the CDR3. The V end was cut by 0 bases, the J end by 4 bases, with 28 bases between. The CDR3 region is CASSLGHRRHQKAGGTEAFF. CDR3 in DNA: TGCGCCAGCAGCTTGGGACACCGCCGCCACCAGAAAGCCGGGGGCACTGAAGCTTTCTTT.

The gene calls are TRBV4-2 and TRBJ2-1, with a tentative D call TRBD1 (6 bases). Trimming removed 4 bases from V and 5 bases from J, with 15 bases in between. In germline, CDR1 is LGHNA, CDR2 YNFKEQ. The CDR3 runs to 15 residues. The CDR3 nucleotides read TGTGCCAGCAGCCCTTGGGCAGGGGCCAACAATGAGCAGTTCTTC. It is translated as CASSPWAGANNEQFF.

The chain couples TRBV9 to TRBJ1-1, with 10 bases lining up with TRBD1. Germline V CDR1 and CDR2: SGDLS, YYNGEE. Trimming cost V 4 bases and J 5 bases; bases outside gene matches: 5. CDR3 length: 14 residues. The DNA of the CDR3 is TGTGCCAGCAGCTCCCAGGACAGGGGGACTGAAGCTTTCTTT. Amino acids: CASSSQDRGTEAFF.

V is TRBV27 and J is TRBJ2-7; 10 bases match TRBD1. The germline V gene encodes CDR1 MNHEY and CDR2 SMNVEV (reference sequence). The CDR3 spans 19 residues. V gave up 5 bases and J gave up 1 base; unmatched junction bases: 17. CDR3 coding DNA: TGTGCCAGCAGTACACACCGGGACAGGGGTGAATATCGTTCCTACGAGCAGTACTTC. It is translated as CASSTHRDRGEYRSYEQYF.